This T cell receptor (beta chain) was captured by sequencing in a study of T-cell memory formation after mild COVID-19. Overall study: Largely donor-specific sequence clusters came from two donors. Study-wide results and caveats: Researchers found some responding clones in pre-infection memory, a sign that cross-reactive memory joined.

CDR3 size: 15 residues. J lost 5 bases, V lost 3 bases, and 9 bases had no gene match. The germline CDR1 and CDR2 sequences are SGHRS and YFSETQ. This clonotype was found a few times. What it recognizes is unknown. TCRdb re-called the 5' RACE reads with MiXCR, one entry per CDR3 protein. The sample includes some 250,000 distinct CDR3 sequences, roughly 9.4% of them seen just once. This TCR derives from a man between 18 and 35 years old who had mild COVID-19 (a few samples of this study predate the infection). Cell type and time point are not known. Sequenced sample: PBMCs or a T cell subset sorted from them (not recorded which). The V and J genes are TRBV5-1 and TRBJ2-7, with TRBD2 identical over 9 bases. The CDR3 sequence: CASSWAGGGFDEQYF. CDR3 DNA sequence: TGCGCCAGCAGCTGGGCGGGAGGGGGGTTCGACGAGCAGTACTTC.